A selection of T cell receptor beta chains follows, all from one sample in a study of cytomegalovirus exposure and HLA in healthy donors. Using immunoSEQ multiplex PCR, the repertoire was profiled, and TCRdb retains in-frame clones only, with some absent. Among about 120,000 clones, about 79% were seen once, and the ten largest hold approximately 3%. Sequenced: PBMCs. The source of these receptors is a woman between 18 and 29 years old in good health and CMV-seropositive. Both conserved end residues are part of each CDR3. A D gene is named only where the DNA matches it firmly. Clone size is stated in some rows and not others, as once, few, many or a class when expanded.

j_call v_call d_call clone_size cdr3_aa cdr3_nt
TRBJ1-1 TRBV6-1 NA NA CASSGVWSITEAFF TGTGCCAGCAGTGGAGTTTGGTCGATCACTGAAGCTTTCTTT
TRBJ1-2 TRBV5-4 NA NA CASSLATGPYGYTF TGTGCCAGCAGCTTGGCGACAGGTCCCTATGGCTACACCTTC
TRBJ1-2 TRBV5-6 NA NA CASSLATGFYDTF TGTGCCAGCAGCTTGGCCACAGGGTTCTACGACACCTTC
TRBJ1-2 TRBV28 NA once CASSLVRGGYTF TGTGCCAGCAGTTTAGTCAGGGGTGGCTACACCTTC
TRBJ2-2 TRBV9 NA NA CASSVGTGELFF TGTGCCAGCAGCGTAGGCACCGGGGAGCTGTTCTTT
TRBJ2-7 TRBV28 TRBD2 once CASSFVLAGVSSHEQYF TGTGCCAGCAGTTTTGTACTAGCGGGAGTAAGTTCCCACGAGCAGTACTTC
TRBJ2-7 TRBV4-1 NA NA CASSQDPKSSYEQYF TGCGCCAGCAGCCAAGATCCCAAGAGTAGCTACGAGCAGTACTTC
TRBJ1-5 TRBV7-2 NA NA CASSLGRGQPQHF TGTGCCAGCAGCTTAGGCAGGGGTCAGCCCCAGCATTTT
TRBJ1-1 TRBV6-5 NA NA CASSSGVPGEKAFF TGTGCCAGCAGTTCCGGGGTCCCCGGGGAGAAAGCTTTCTTT
TRBJ2-2 TRBV2 NA NA CASSLGADTGELFF TGTGCCAGCAGTCTTGGGGCGGACACCGGGGAGCTGTTTTTT
TRBJ1-1 TRBV27 TRBD1 NA CASSLGAGGSEAFF TGTGCCAGCAGTTTGGGGGCAGGGGGAAGTGAAGCTTTCTTT